This T cell receptor beta chain is drawn from a study of T cell responses to AZD1222 COVID-19 vaccine. Study-wide results and limits: Repertoires were obtained solely post-peak T cell response. Per reports, nearly half of all spike-specific TCRs target regions that are unmutated in variants. The donor cohort was predominantly white British with a female majority, and clonal diversity may have been underestimated.

As to this clone: Its matching antigen is unknown.

CDR1 MNHEY and CDR2 SVGAGI come from the germline V gene. With 5 bases removed from V and 12 bases from J, the gap between germline ends came to 16 bases. The CDR3 has 12 residues. Sequenced by immunoSEQ multiplex PCR; TCRdb stores in-frame clones only, minus some. The sample has 150,000 to 200,000 clones; about nine tenths are singletons. The sequencing here drew on peripheral blood, taken on day 0 of AZD1222 vaccination. The genes are TRBV6-5 and TRBJ1-1; a possible D gene is TRBD1 (6 bases). This TCR came from an adult in good health. CDR3 in DNA: TGTGCCAGCAGTACAGGGAACGATAGGACTTTCTTT. Amino acids: CASSTGNDRTFF.